One and the same sample provided the 8 T cell receptor beta chains below, sequenced in a study of cytomegalovirus exposure and HLA in healthy donors. Amplification used 60 Vbeta primers and 13 Jbeta primers. Libraries were prepared by immunoSEQ multiplex PCR; TCRdb keeps only in-frame clonotypes and omits some of them. The table includes about 98,000 clones, about 81% detected once. Sequencing input: PBMCs. All receptors come from a man aged 18-30 years in good health and CMV-seropositive.

The chain has TRBV6-1 and TRBJ2-1, with 8 bases that match TRBD1. The germline gives CDR1 MNHNS, CDR2 SASEGT. The CDR3 is 12 amino acids. V trimming: 10 bases; J trimming: 6 bases; junction bases outside the gene matches: 5. Written as DNA, the CDR3 is TGTGCCACTAGGGACAGGATCAATGAGCAGTTCTTC. This encodes CATRDRINEQFF.

This clone has just a few counts. The chain employs TRBV5-1 and TRBJ1-1; perhaps TRBD1 as D (5 bases). Germline loops: CDR1 SGHRS, CDR2 YFSETQ. CDR3 size: 14 residues. The germline V and J ends were trimmed by 4 bases and 1 base, with 11 bases remaining between them. This chain's CDR3 is CASSERQGNTEAFF. CDR3 bases: TGCGCCAGCAGCGAACGCCAGGGGAACACTGAAGCTTTCTTT. Full variable domain (outside the CDR3, taken from reference TRBV5-1 and TRBJ1-1): KAGVTQTPRYLIKTRGQQVTLSCSPISGHRSVSWYQQTPGQGLQFLFEYFSETQRNKGNFPGRFSGRQFSNSRSEMNVSTLELGDSALYLCASSERQGNTEAFFGQGTRLTVV.

This clone was found a few times. The J gene is TRBJ1-1, the V gene TRBV30; D uncertain. CDR1 and CDR2 from the germline V gene are GTSNPN and SVGIG (reference sequence). This CDR3 contains 11 residues. Deletions cut 1 base from V and 10 bases from J, with 10 bases between. The DNA for the CDR3 is TGTGCCTGGAGTGGAAACATTTTAGCTTTCTTT. It translates to CAWSGNILAFF.

J is TRBJ2-7 and V is TRBV2; D may be TRBD1 (6 bases). The CDR3 length is 14 residues. Germline CDR1 is SNHLY and CDR2 is FYNNEI. Trimming left V 8 bases short and J 5 bases short, with 19 bases between. The CDR3 DNA is TGTGCCAGCGTGAGACAGGACCCTAGGAACGAGCAGTACTTC. This gives the protein CASVRQDPRNEQYF. Full variable domain (outside the CDR3, taken from reference TRBV2 and TRBJ2-7): EPEVTQTPSHQVTQMGQEVILRCVPISNHLYFYWYRQILGQKVEFLVSFYNNEISEKSEIFDDQFSVERPDGSNFTLKIRSTKLEDSAMYFCASVRQDPRNEQYFGPGTRLTVT.

The CDR3 reads CASQRVSNQPQHF. In DNA, the CDR3 is TGTGCCAGCCAACGGGTGAGCAATCAGCCCCAGCATTTT. The chain links TRBV2 to TRBJ1-5; D is undetermined. V lost 8 bases and J 1 base, leaving 9 bases between the germline ends. CDR1 and CDR2 from the germline V gene are SNHLY and FYNNEI. The CDR3 loop spans 13 amino acids.

The chain recombines TRBV12-5 with TRBJ2-3; TRBD1 matches at 10 bases. CDR3 length equals 17 residues. V was pared by 4 bases and J by 3 bases, with 10 bases of the junction left unmatched. Germline CDR1 reads LGHNT; CDR2 reads FRNRAP. CDR3 region: CASGSSLGTGETDTQYF. The CDR3 DNA follows: TGTGCTAGTGGTTCCTCCTTAGGGACAGGGGAGACAGATACGCAGTATTTT. Based on the CDR3 plus reference TRBV12-5 and TRBJ2-3, the full variable domain is DARVTQTPRHKVTEMGQEVTMRCQPILGHNTVFWYRQTMMQGLELLAYFRNRAPLDDSGMPKDRFSAEMPDATLATLKIQPSEPRDSAVYFCASGSSLGTGETDTQYFGPGTRLTVL.

V is TRBV6-5 and J is TRBJ2-7, with TRBD1 identical over 7 bases. The germline V gene encodes CDR1 MNHEY and CDR2 SVGAGI. There are 16 residues in the CDR3. J gave up 4 bases and V 0 bases, and 9 bases lay outside the gene matches. CDR3 loop: CASSYSMRGGAYEQYF. The CDR3 DNA sequence: TGTGCCAGCAGTTACTCGATGCGAGGGGGCGCGTACGAGCAGTACTTC.

The chain combines TRBV30 with TRBJ1-5; 9 bases match TRBD1. The CDR3 spans 13 residues. Looked up from germline, CDR1 is GTSNPN and CDR2 is SVGIG (reference sequence). J was trimmed by 4 bases and V by 5 bases; bases with no gene match: 3. For the CDR3, the DNA is TGTGCCTGGGGACAGGGGTGGAATCAGCCCCAGCATTTT. Translating gives CAWGQGWNQPQHF.